This is a list of T cell receptor beta chains from one sample in a study of vaccination and CD4 T cells after COVID-19. These receptors have no identified antigens. From the PCR reads, TCRdb called clonotypes with MiXCR, one entry per CDR3 protein. The profile shows thousands of distinct CDR3 sequences, around 35% of them singletons. The specimen was CD4+ T cells from blood, cultured in vitro. Receptor source: a human donor in good health. Both conserved end residues are part of each CDR3. The D gene is left open where the match is weak. A clone size is listed for some rows: how often the clone was seen (once, few, many), or a class if it is expanded.

D gene: -
J gene: TRBJ1-2
V gene: TRBV20-1
clone size: medium-sized
CDR3 protein: CSGAREGYTF
CDR3 DNA: TGCAGCGGGGCCCGGGAGGGCTACACCTTC

D gene: -
J gene: TRBJ1-5
V gene: TRBV12-3/TRBV12-4
clone size: -
CDR3 protein: CASSRGTGQPQHF
CDR3 DNA: TGTGCCAGCAGTCGGGGAACCGGTCAGCCCCAGCATTTT

D gene: TRBD1
J gene: TRBJ2-7
V gene: TRBV6-5
clone size: few
CDR3 protein: CASSSPDRAISYEQYF
CDR3 DNA: TGTGCCAGCAGTTCCCCGGACAGGGCGATCTCCTACGAGCAGTACTTC

D gene: -
J gene: TRBJ1-1
V gene: TRBV6-1
clone size: few
CDR3 protein: CASSEEANTEAFF
CDR3 DNA: TGTGCCAGCAGTGAAGAGGCGAACACTGAAGCTTTCTTT

D gene: -
J gene: TRBJ1-1
V gene: TRBV6-2/TRBV6-3
clone size: -
CDR3 protein: CASTPGGMGNTEAFF
CDR3 DNA: TGTGCCAGCACCCCCGGAGGGATGGGTAACACTGAAGCTTTCTTT

D gene: -
J gene: TRBJ1-2
V gene: TRBV19
clone size: -
CDR3 protein: CASSLRTESNYGYTF
CDR3 DNA: TGTGCCAGTAGCCTTCGGACGGAATCTAACTATGGCTACACCTTC

D gene: TRBD2
J gene: TRBJ2-1
V gene: TRBV19
clone size: -
CDR3 protein: CASTRGVLGSYNEQFF
CDR3 DNA: TGTGCCAGTACACGGGGGGTCCTCGGCTCCTACAATGAGCAGTTCTTC

D gene: TRBD2
J gene: TRBJ2-2
V gene: TRBV7-3
clone size: -
CDR3 protein: CASSRGGGEELFF
CDR3 DNA: TGTGCCAGCAGCCGCGGGGGGGGTGAGGAGCTGTTTTTT

D gene: TRBD1
J gene: TRBJ1-1
V gene: TRBV30
clone size: -
CDR3 protein: CAWSRQGNTEAFF
CDR3 DNA: TGTGCCTGGAGTCGACAGGGAAACACTGAAGCTTTCTTT

D gene: TRBD1
J gene: TRBJ1-2
V gene: TRBV20-1
clone size: -
CDR3 protein: CSAPSVQGDGYTF
CDR3 DNA: TGCAGTGCCCCCAGCGTGCAGGGGGATGGCTACACCTTC

D gene: -
J gene: TRBJ1-5
V gene: TRBV6-2/TRBV6-3
clone size: large
CDR3 protein: CASSPSTGSTDSNQPQHF
CDR3 DNA: TGTGCCAGCAGTCCCAGCACCGGGAGCACCGATAGCAATCAGCCCCAGCATTTT

D gene: -
J gene: TRBJ1-1
V gene: TRBV6-1
clone size: few
CDR3 protein: CASSEQAPAKAFF
CDR3 DNA: TGTGCCAGCAGTGAACAGGCTCCGGCTAAAGCTTTCTTT

D gene: TRBD2
J gene: TRBJ2-3
V gene: TRBV29-1
clone size: -
CDR3 protein: CSVDSSGGTTDTQYF
CDR3 DNA: TGCAGCGTTGATTCTAGCGGGGGGACCACAGATACGCAGTATTTT

D gene: TRBD1
J gene: TRBJ2-7
V gene: TRBV19
clone size: -
CDR3 protein: CATNQPGQGAHEQYF
CDR3 DNA: TGTGCCACGAACCAACCGGGACAGGGGGCCCACGAGCAGTACTTC

D gene: -
J gene: TRBJ1-1
V gene: TRBV7-2
clone size: hyperexpanded
CDR3 protein: CASSRTWGSEAFF
CDR3 DNA: TGTGCCAGCAGCCGCACCTGGGGATCTGAAGCTTTCTTT

D gene: -
J gene: TRBJ2-4
V gene: TRBV10-1
clone size: few
CDR3 protein: CASSDRADIQYF
CDR3 DNA: TGCGCCAGCAGTGACAGGGCAGACATTCAGTACTTC

D gene: -
J gene: TRBJ2-3
V gene: TRBV20-1
clone size: -
CDR3 protein: CSATRGPDTQYF
CDR3 DNA: TGCAGTGCTACACGGGGTCCGGATACGCAGTATTTT

D gene: TRBD1
J gene: TRBJ2-7
V gene: TRBV12-3/TRBV12-4
clone size: -
CDR3 protein: CASSRGRPPYEQYF
CDR3 DNA: TGTGCCAGCAGTAGGGGGCGCCCTCCCTACGAGCAGTACTTC

D gene: -
J gene: TRBJ1-1
V gene: TRBV7-9
clone size: -
CDR3 protein: CASSSDTFTEAFF
CDR3 DNA: TGTGCCAGCAGCTCGGACACCTTCACTGAAGCTTTCTTT

D gene: -
J gene: TRBJ1-5
V gene: TRBV6-5
clone size: -
CDR3 protein: CASSSGDGNQPQHF
CDR3 DNA: TGTGCCAGCAGTTCAGGGGACGGCAATCAGCCCCAGCATTTT

D gene: -
J gene: TRBJ1-2
V gene: TRBV10-2
clone size: -
CDR3 protein: CASRDITYGYTF
CDR3 DNA: TGCGCCAGCAGGGACATAACCTATGGCTACACCTTC

D gene: -
J gene: TRBJ2-2
V gene: TRBV20-1
clone size: few
CDR3 protein: CSASLGSTGELFF
CDR3 DNA: TGCAGTGCTAGCCTGGGAAGCACCGGGGAGCTGTTTTTT

D gene: -
J gene: TRBJ2-1
V gene: TRBV7-9
clone size: -
CDR3 protein: CASSPQGNEQFF
CDR3 DNA: TGTGCCAGCAGTCCGCAGGGAAATGAGCAGTTCTTC

D gene: -
J gene: TRBJ2-7
V gene: TRBV25-1
clone size: -
CDR3 protein: CASSDPNGDYEQYF
CDR3 DNA: TGTGCCAGCAGTGATCCAAATGGGGACTACGAGCAGTACTTC

D gene: TRBD1
J gene: TRBJ1-1
V gene: TRBV20-1
clone size: -
CDR3 protein: CSARQGSTEAFF
CDR3 DNA: TGCAGTGCTCGACAGGGGAGTACTGAAGCTTTCTTT

D gene: TRBD1
J gene: TRBJ1-6
V gene: TRBV6-4
clone size: few
CDR3 protein: CASSGDRVRSPLHF
CDR3 DNA: TGTGCCAGCAGTGGGGACAGGGTTAGGTCACCCCTCCACTTT

D gene: TRBD1
J gene: TRBJ1-5
V gene: TRBV7-2
clone size: few
CDR3 protein: CASSHGTPTGAGQPQHF
CDR3 DNA: TGTGCCAGCAGCCACGGCACTCCGACAGGGGCAGGGCAGCCCCAGCATTTT

D gene: -
J gene: TRBJ1-1
V gene: TRBV6-5
clone size: -
CDR3 protein: CASSYSTPTVASEAFF
CDR3 DNA: TGTGCCAGCAGTTACTCGACTCCGACAGTAGCGAGTGAAGCTTTCTTT

D gene: -
J gene: TRBJ1-5
V gene: TRBV5-1
clone size: large
CDR3 protein: CASSREPGSSYQPQHF
CDR3 DNA: TGCGCCAGCAGCCGAGAACCCGGGTCGAGTTATCAGCCCCAGCATTTT

D gene: -
J gene: TRBJ2-7
V gene: TRBV6-1
clone size: -
CDR3 protein: CASSESEGEVYEQYF
CDR3 DNA: TGTGCCAGCAGTGAAAGTGAGGGGGAGGTCTACGAGCAGTACTTC

D gene: -
J gene: TRBJ1-6
V gene: TRBV30
clone size: few
CDR3 protein: CAWSGGDNSPLHF
CDR3 DNA: TGTGCCTGGAGTGGAGGGGATAATTCACCCCTCCACTTT

D gene: TRBD1
J gene: TRBJ2-1
V gene: TRBV19
clone size: once
CDR3 protein: CASKERDRGNEQFF
CDR3 DNA: TGTGCCAGTAAGGAGCGGGACAGGGGCAATGAGCAGTTCTTC

D gene: -
J gene: TRBJ1-1
V gene: TRBV7-3
clone size: -
CDR3 protein: CASSYPGAFEAFF
CDR3 DNA: TGTGCCAGCAGCTACCCGGGGGCCTTTGAAGCTTTCTTT

D gene: -
J gene: TRBJ2-1
V gene: TRBV4-2
clone size: -
CDR3 protein: CASSQVITEQNSYNEQFF
CDR3 DNA: TGTGCCAGCAGCCAAGTGATAACAGAACAAAACTCCTACAATGAGCAGTTCTTC

D gene: TRBD2
J gene: TRBJ2-7
V gene: TRBV7-6
clone size: -
CDR3 protein: CASSEDSITGGDGVYEQYF
CDR3 DNA: TGTGCCAGCAGCGAGGACAGCATAACGGGAGGGGACGGGGTCTACGAGCAGTACTTC

D gene: -
J gene: TRBJ1-4
V gene: TRBV20-1
clone size: -
CDR3 protein: CSARGAGSTNEKLFF
CDR3 DNA: TGCAGTGCTAGAGGGGCGGGATCAACTAATGAAAAACTGTTTTTT

D gene: -
J gene: TRBJ1-2
V gene: TRBV10-1
clone size: -
CDR3 protein: CASSDGTANYGYTF
CDR3 DNA: TGCGCCAGCAGTGACGGTACGGCAAACTATGGCTACACCTTC

D gene: -
J gene: TRBJ1-5
V gene: TRBV27
clone size: -
CDR3 protein: CASSLEANQPQHF
CDR3 DNA: TGTGCCAGCAGTTTGGAGGCAAATCAGCCCCAGCATTTT

D gene: -
J gene: TRBJ1-3
V gene: TRBV19
clone size: -
CDR3 protein: CASRRQTSGNTIYF
CDR3 DNA: TGTGCCAGTAGGCGCCAGACCTCTGGAAACACCATATATTTT

D gene: TRBD2
J gene: TRBJ2-4
V gene: TRBV19
clone size: -
CDR3 protein: CASSISSGVQNIQYF
CDR3 DNA: TGTGCCAGTAGTATTAGTAGCGGGGTCCAAAACATTCAGTACTTC

D gene: TRBD1
J gene: TRBJ2-1
V gene: TRBV9
clone size: -
CDR3 protein: CASSVKLVPGQDEQFF
CDR3 DNA: TGTGCCAGCAGCGTCAAATTAGTACCAGGACAGGATGAGCAGTTCTTC

D gene: TRBD2
J gene: TRBJ2-2
V gene: TRBV7-3
clone size: few
CDR3 protein: CASSRGGDTGELFF
CDR3 DNA: TGTGCCAGCAGCCGCGGGGGGGACACCGGGGAGCTGTTTTTT

D gene: -
J gene: TRBJ2-3
V gene: TRBV6-1
clone size: -
CDR3 protein: CASSLQDTQYF
CDR3 DNA: TGTGCCAGCAGCCTTCAGGATACGCAGTATTTT

D gene: TRBD1
J gene: TRBJ2-3
V gene: TRBV7-9
clone size: -
CDR3 protein: CASSLTGGTDTQYF
CDR3 DNA: TGTGCCAGCAGCCTAACAGGGGGCACAGATACGCAGTATTTT

D gene: TRBD1
J gene: TRBJ2-2
V gene: TRBV6-5
clone size: -
CDR3 protein: CASSYTTGVTGELFF
CDR3 DNA: TGTGCCAGCAGTTACACGACAGGGGTGACCGGGGAGCTGTTTTTT

D gene: TRBD2
J gene: TRBJ2-1
V gene: TRBV7-9
clone size: few
CDR3 protein: CASSLGSGGATDEQFF
CDR3 DNA: TGTGCCAGCAGCTTAGGTTCCGGGGGGGCCACGGATGAGCAGTTCTTC